This TCR beta chain was recovered during a study of glioma-infiltrating T cells. V was shortened by 8 bases and J by 8 bases, with 24 bases between the two germline ends. The CDR3 contains 15 residues. Germline CDR1 SNHLY, CDR2 FYNNEI. The iRepertoire nested amplicon-rescue multiplex PCR amplified TCR alpha and beta CDR3s from RNA. Each CDR3 protein is one row after TCRdb ran MiXCR on the multiplex PCR reads. The sample holds about 110,000 distinct CDR3 sequences, approximately 26% seen once. This clonotype occurred many times. The source material was glioma tissue, nonneoplastic brain tissue, or PBMCs (not recorded which). The sequence derives from a human donor with low-grade glioma or glioblastoma, undergoing nonglioma brain surgery, or in good health (not recorded which). The rearrangement uses TRBV2 and TRBJ1-2, with TRBD1 as a possible D gene (6 bases). CDR3 in amino acids: CASGGFSTVGLGYTF. In nucleotides, the CDR3 is TGTGCCAGCGGGGGCTTTTCGACAGTGGGATTGGGCTACACCTTC.